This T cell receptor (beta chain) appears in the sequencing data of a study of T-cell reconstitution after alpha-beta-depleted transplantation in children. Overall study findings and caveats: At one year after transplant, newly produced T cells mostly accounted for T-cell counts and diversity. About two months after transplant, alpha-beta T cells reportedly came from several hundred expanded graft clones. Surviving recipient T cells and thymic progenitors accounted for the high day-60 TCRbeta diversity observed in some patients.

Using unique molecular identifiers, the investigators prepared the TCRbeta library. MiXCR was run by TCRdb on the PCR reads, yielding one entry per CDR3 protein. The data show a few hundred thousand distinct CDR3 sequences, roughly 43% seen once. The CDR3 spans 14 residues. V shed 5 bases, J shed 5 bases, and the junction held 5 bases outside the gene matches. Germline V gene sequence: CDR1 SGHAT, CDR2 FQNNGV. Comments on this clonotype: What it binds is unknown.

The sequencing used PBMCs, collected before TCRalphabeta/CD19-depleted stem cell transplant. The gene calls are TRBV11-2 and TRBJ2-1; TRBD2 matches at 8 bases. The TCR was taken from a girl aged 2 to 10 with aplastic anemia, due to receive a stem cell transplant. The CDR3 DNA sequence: TGTGCCAGCAGCCATAGCGGGGCAAACAATGAGCAGTTCTTC. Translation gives CASSHSGANNEQFF.